Below, 22 T cell receptor beta chains from the same sample are listed, as sequenced in a study of blood T cell repertoires in COVID-19. Libraries were prepared by immunoSEQ multiplex PCR; TCRdb keeps only in-frame clonotypes and omits some of them. The sample yields over 60,000 clones, 75% to 90% seen once. Material for sequencing was peripheral blood. Receptors originate from a woman between 45 and 60 years old with active COVID-19.

The chain employs TRBV23-1 and TRBJ2-1, with D perhaps matching TRBD1 (6 bases). TRBV23-1 carries the ORF label, with uncertain function. Trimming shortened V by 3 bases and J by 7 bases, and 22 bases separated the two germline ends. CDR3 length: 17 amino acids. Here the CDR3 DNA reads TGCGCCAGCAGTCAGCCAGGGCAGGGGTGGAGTGGGAATGAGCAGTTCTTC. Translated: CASSQPGQGWSGNEQFF.

The rearrangement links TRBV5-6 to TRBJ2-6, with a tentative D call TRBD1 (5 bases). The V end was cut by 6 bases, the J end by 2 bases, with 12 bases between. The V gene's germline CDR1 is SGHDT and CDR2 YYEEEE. The CDR3 is made up of 15 amino acids. CDR3 in DNA: TGTGCCAGCAATAGGGGATTGACTGGGGCCAACGTCCTGACTTTC. Translation: CASNRGLTGANVLTF.

This clone has more than one count but fewer than ten. V is TRBV18 and J is TRBJ1-1, with a possible D match to TRBD1 (5 bases). This CDR3 comprises 12 residues. Germline loops: CDR1 KGHSH, CDR2 LQKENI. V lost 3 bases to trimming and J lost 8 bases, with 10 bases between them. The CDR3 region is CASSPQGKEAFF. CDR3 DNA: TGTGCCAGCTCACCCCAGGGTAAAGAAGCTTTCTTT. Looking up the rest from reference TRBV18 and TRBJ1-1 gives the full variable domain: NAGVMQNPRHLVRRRGQEARLRCSPMKGHSHVYWYRQLPEEGLKFMVYLQKENIIDESGMPKERFSAEFPKEGPSILRIQQVVRGDSAAYFCASSPQGKEAFFGQGTRLTVV.

V gene TRBV3-1 (or the pseudogene TRBV3-2) combines with J gene TRBJ1-1, with D possibly being TRBD1 (5 bases). V dropped 4 bases and J dropped 5 bases, with 14 bases sitting between them. The CDR3 runs to 14 residues. Looked up from germline, CDR1 is LGHDT and CDR2 is YNNKEL (reference sequence). The CDR3 is CASSPRGGGTEAFF. CDR3 nucleotide sequence: TGTGCCAGCAGCCCCCGCGGGGGGGGAACTGAAGCTTTCTTT.

In this sample, this clone turned up a few times. The chain employs TRBV11-2 and TRBJ1-1; no definite D call. The V and J ends lost 2 bases and 5 bases respectively, with 15 bases between them. The CDR3 is 15 amino acids. The germline V gene has CDR1 SGHAT and CDR2 FQNNGV. In DNA form, the CDR3 reads TGTGCCAGCAGCTTACCCACGTTCCCTCAGACTGAAGCTTTCTTT. It yields the protein CASSLPTFPQTEAFF. Using reference TRBV11-2 and TRBJ1-1 for the parts outside the CDR3, the full variable domain is EAGVAQSPRYKIIEKRQSVAFWCNPISGHATLYWYQQILGQGPKLLIQFQNNGVVDDSQLPKDRFSAERLKGVDSTLKIQPAKLEDSAVYLCASSLPTFPQTEAFFGQGTRLTVV.

This chain uses TRBV18 with TRBJ1-3; TRBD1 agrees at 7 bases. The CDR3 extends over 17 amino acids. Per the germline V gene, CDR1 is KGHSH and CDR2 is LQKENI. V was clipped by 6 bases and J by 4 bases; unmatched bases: 15. The CDR3 region is CASSPVRDSFMGNTIYF. The CDR3 nucleotides read TGTGCCAGCTCCCCAGTCCGGGACAGCTTCATGGGAAACACCATATATTTT.

The rearrangement uses TRBV13 and TRBJ2-3, with 15 bases identical to TRBD2. The CDR3 loop spans 18 amino acids. From germline, CDR1 is PRHDT and CDR2 FYEKMQ (reference sequence). V was clipped by 2 bases and J by 1 base; unmatched bases: 4. The CDR3: CASSLRTSGRGRTDTQYF. The CDR3 DNA reads TGTGCCAGCAGCTTACGGACTAGCGGGAGGGGACGCACAGATACGCAGTATTTT.

The chain is built from TRBV10-3 and TRBJ1-2, with D unresolved. Germline loops: CDR1 ENHRY, CDR2 SYGVKD. The CDR3 is made up of 13 amino acids. V was shortened by 0 bases and J by 5 bases, with 7 bases between the two germline ends. Written as DNA, the CDR3 is TGTGCCATCAGTGAGTCCCGGGGATATGGCTACACCTTC. Protein sequence: CAISESRGYGYTF.

This chain uses TRBV5-1 with TRBJ2-5; 10 nucleotides align to TRBD2. The germline gives CDR1 SGHRS, CDR2 YFSETQ. After removal of 3 bases from V and 5 bases from J, the junction contained 13 bases not matched to a gene. This CDR3 comprises 17 residues. DNA of the CDR3: TGCGCCAGCAGCTCGGCTCTACTAGCGGGGTCCGTCGAGACCCAGTACTTC. This encodes CASSSALLAGSVETQYF.

The CDR3 DNA is TGTGCCAGCAGCTCAAACCGCGGGGGGAACTATGGCTACACCTTC. Translation gives CASSSNRGGNYGYTF. The J gene is TRBJ1-2, the V gene TRBV11-2, with a tentative D call TRBD1 (5 bases). V was pared by 4 bases and J by 2 bases, with 14 bases between. The CDR3 is 15 amino acids. Per germline, CDR1 SGHAT and CDR2 FQNNGV.

This sequence joins TRBV3-1 (or the pseudogene TRBV3-2) and TRBJ1-6; 8 bases agree with TRBD1. Germline V CDR1 and CDR2: LGHDT, YNNKEL (reference sequence). V gave up 1 base and J gave up 10 bases; unmatched junction bases: 6. This CDR3 region has 15 residues. The CDR3 DNA follows: TGTGCCAGCAGCCAAGGGCAGGGGGCGATGTCACCCCTCCACTTT. Its translation is CASSQGQGAMSPLHF.

This clone has just one count. The CDR3: CASSLIVEGAFF. CDR3 DNA sequence: TGTGCCAGCAGTTTAATTGTGGAGGGAGCTTTCTTT. The chain combines TRBV28 with TRBJ1-1, with D unclear. V dropped 2 bases and J dropped 10 bases, with 11 bases sitting between them. Germline assignment: CDR1 MDHEN and CDR2 SYDVKM. The CDR3 spans 12 residues.

This chain joins TRBV9 and TRBJ2-6; D possibly corresponds to TRBD2 (6 bases). Germline assignment: CDR1 SGDLS and CDR2 YYNGEE. CDR3 size: 13 residues. Deletions cut 7 bases from V and 4 bases from J, with 9 bases between. As DNA, the CDR3 is TGTGCCAGCGGGGGGACCGGGGCCAACGTCCTGACTTTC. Its protein is CASGGTGANVLTF.

This sequence joins TRBV7-3 and TRBJ2-3, with D unclear. V was trimmed by 2 bases and J by 1 base, leaving 10 bases between them. In germline, CDR1 is SGHTA, CDR2 FQGTGA. The CDR3 is made up of 15 amino acids. The chain's CDR3 is CASSLPLSGTDTQYF. In DNA form, the CDR3 reads TGTGCCAGCAGCTTACCCTTAAGCGGCACAGATACGCAGTATTTT.

V gene TRBV12-3 or TRBV12-4 combines with J gene TRBJ2-5; D might be TRBD2 (6 bases). The CDR3 is 12 residues long. Trimming pared 6 bases from V and 7 bases from J, leaving 12 bases between. Here the CDR3 reads CASSTRRGTQYF. CDR3 bases: TGTGCCAGCAGCACTCGGCGGGGGACCCAGTACTTC.

This rearrangement joins TRBV6-2 or TRBV6-3 to TRBJ1-2, with 8 bases that match TRBD1. The V gene end was trimmed by 5 bases and the J gene end by 9 bases; junction bases not matched to a gene: 8. Germline CDR1 MNHEY, CDR2 SVGEGT. This CDR3 has 13 residues. In DNA, the CDR3 is TGTGCCAGCAGTGAGGGGACAGGCGCCCGCTACACCTTC. Translating gives CASSEGTGARYTF.

The chain recombines TRBV19 with TRBJ2-3; 13 bases align to TRBD2. Germline lookup yields CDR1 LNHDA and CDR2 SQIVND (reference sequence). The V and J ends lost 5 bases and 0 bases, in that order; junction bases with no gene match: 5. This CDR3 has 17 amino acids. In DNA, the CDR3 is TGTGCCAGTAGTGTGGGACTAGCGGGATCTAGCACAGATACGCAGTATTTT. Residues: CASSVGLAGSSTDTQYF. Together with reference TRBV19 and TRBJ2-3, the CDR3 gives the full variable domain: DGGITQSPKYLFRKEGQNVTLSCEQNLNHDAMYWYRQDPGQGLRLIYYSQIVNDFQKGDIAEGYSVSREKKESFPLTVTSAQKNPTAFYLCASSVGLAGSSTDTQYFGPGTRLTVL.

This clone occurred a few times. Other DNA sequences within the sample encode an identical CDR3. The gene calls are TRBV7-9 and TRBJ1-1, with no clear D. V lost 1 base to trimming and J lost 0 bases, with 3 bases between them. The CDR3 is 13 amino acids. Germline assignment: CDR1 SEHNR and CDR2 FQNEAQ (reference sequence). DNA of the CDR3: TGTGCCAGCAGCTTAGATATGAACACTGAAGCTTTCTTT. It yields the protein CASSLDMNTEAFF.

V and J are TRBV7-9 and TRBJ2-3; 11 bases agree with TRBD2. Per the germline V gene, CDR1 is SEHNR and CDR2 is FQNEAQ (reference sequence). CDR3 length: 19 amino acids. Losses at the gene ends were 1 base for V and 0 bases for J; bases not matched to a gene: 9. The CDR3 DNA reads as TGTGCCAGCAGCTTAGGTGTAGCGGGAGGGTCCGGTAGCACAGATACGCAGTATTTT. Translation: CASSLGVAGGSGSTDTQYF. Based on the CDR3 plus reference TRBV7-9 and TRBJ2-3, the full variable domain is DTGVSQNPRHKITKRGQNVTFRCDPISEHNRLYWYRQTLGQGPEFLTYFQNEAQLEKSRLLSDRFSAERPKGSFSTLEIQRTEQGDSAMYLCASSLGVAGGSGSTDTQYFGPGTRLTVL.

The chain joins TRBV19 to TRBJ1-5; 9 bases are a match to TRBD1. The germline gives CDR1 LNHDA, CDR2 SQIVND (reference sequence). With V trimmed by 5 bases and J by 6 bases, 5 bases remained unmatched. This CDR3 has 14 amino acids. The DNA of the CDR3 is TGTGCCAGTAGTGCGGGACAGGGAGTTCAGCCCCAGCATTTT. Encoded protein: CASSAGQGVQPQHF.

The CDR3 protein is CASSSGTATYNEQFF. The CDR3 DNA follows: TGTGCCAGCAGCTCCGGGACAGCAACTTACAATGAGCAGTTCTTC. The J gene is TRBJ2-1, the V gene TRBV5-8; 7 bases are a match to TRBD1. V trimming: 3 bases; J trimming: 4 bases; junction bases outside the gene matches: 7. Germline V lookup: CDR1 SGHTS, CDR2 YDEGEE. The CDR3 has 15 amino acids.

The CDR3 bases are TGTGCCTGGGCAGGGGAAAGTCAGCCCCAGCATTTT. It encodes CAWAGESQPQHF. V gene TRBV30 combines with J gene TRBJ1-5; perhaps TRBD1 as D (6 bases). There are 12 residues in the CDR3. The V gene's germline CDR1 is GTSNPN and CDR2 SVGIG (reference sequence). The ends were cut back, 5 bases at V and 6 bases at J, with 11 bases in the middle.